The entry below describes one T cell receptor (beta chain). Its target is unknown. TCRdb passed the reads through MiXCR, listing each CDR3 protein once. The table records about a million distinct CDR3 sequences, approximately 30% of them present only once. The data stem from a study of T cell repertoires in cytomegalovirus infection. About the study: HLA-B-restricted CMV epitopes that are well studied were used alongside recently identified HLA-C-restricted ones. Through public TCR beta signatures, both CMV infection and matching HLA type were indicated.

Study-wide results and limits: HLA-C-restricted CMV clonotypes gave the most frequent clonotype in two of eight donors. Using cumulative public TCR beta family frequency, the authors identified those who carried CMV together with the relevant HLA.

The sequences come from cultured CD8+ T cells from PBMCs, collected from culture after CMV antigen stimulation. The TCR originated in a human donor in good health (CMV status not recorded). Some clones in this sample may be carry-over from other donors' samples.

The CDR3 DNA follows: TGTGCCAGCAGCTCCAGGGTAGGGGCGGCGAACACTGAAGCTTTCTTT. Translation gives CASSSRVGAANTEAFF. The chain employs TRBV7-9 and TRBJ1-1, with a possible D match to TRBD1 (5 bases). Germline V lookup: CDR1 SEHNR, CDR2 FQNEAQ (reference sequence). This CDR3 region has 16 residues. Between the trimmed V and J ends, which lost 4 bases and 1 base, there was a span of 16 bases.